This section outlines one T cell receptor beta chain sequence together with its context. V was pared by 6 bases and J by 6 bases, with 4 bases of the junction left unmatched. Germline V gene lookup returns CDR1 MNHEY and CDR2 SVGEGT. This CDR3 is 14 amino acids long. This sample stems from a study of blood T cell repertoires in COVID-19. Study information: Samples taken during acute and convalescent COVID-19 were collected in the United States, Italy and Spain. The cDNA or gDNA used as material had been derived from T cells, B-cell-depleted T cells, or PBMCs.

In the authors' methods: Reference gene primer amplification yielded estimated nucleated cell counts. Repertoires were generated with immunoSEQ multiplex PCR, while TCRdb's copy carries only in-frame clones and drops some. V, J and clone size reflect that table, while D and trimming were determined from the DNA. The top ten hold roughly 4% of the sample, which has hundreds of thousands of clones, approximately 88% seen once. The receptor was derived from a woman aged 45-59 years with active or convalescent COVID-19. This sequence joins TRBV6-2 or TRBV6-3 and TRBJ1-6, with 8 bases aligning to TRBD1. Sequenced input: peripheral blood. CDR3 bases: TGTGCCAGCAGCCTACAGGGGGGTAATTCACCCCTCCACTTT. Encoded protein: CASSLQGGNSPLHF.